The 22 T cell receptor beta chains presented below share a single source sample, sequenced in a study of T cell changes during pregnancy in multiple sclerosis. Clones were sequenced by immunoSEQ multiplex PCR, and TCRdb holds only the in-frame ones, with some missing. The profile covers more than 55,000 clones, with roughly nine tenths appearing a single time and 1.4% taken by the ten largest. The sample here was peripheral blood, taken in the second trimester of pregnancy. The receptors were gathered from a female donor with multiple sclerosis, enrolled in a pregnancy study.

The chain joins TRBV27 to TRBJ2-6; 7 nucleotides match TRBD1. The V and J ends lost 3 bases and 0 bases, in that order; junction bases with no gene match: 8. There are 18 residues in the CDR3. Germline lookup yields CDR1 MNHEY and CDR2 SMNVEV (reference sequence). CDR3 protein: CASSFRGTAYSGANVLTF. The CDR3 nucleotides read TGTGCCAGCAGTTTTCGAGGGACAGCTTACTCTGGGGCCAACGTCCTGACTTTC.

The V call is TRBV28, the J call TRBJ1-2; D is uncertain. V shed 3 bases and J shed 4 bases, with 12 bases lying between them. The CDR3 covers 14 residues. Germline loops: CDR1 MDHEN, CDR2 SYDVKM. CDR3 region: CASSLEGGIYGYTF. The CDR3 coding sequence is TGTGCCAGCAGTTTGGAGGGAGGGATCTATGGCTACACCTTC.

This clone showed up just once. The chain joins TRBV6-1 to TRBJ1-4; D possibly corresponds to TRBD1 (6 bases). V lost 2 bases, J lost 7 bases, and 14 bases lay in between. Germline CDR1 MNHNS, CDR2 SASEGT. The CDR3 consists of 15 residues. The DNA of the CDR3 is TGTGCCAGCAGTGAAAATCTGGGGGCGGCTGAAAAACTGTTTTTT. Its protein product is CASSENLGAAEKLFF.

This clone is a singleton in its sample. The chain is built from TRBV30 and TRBJ1-5, with D possibly being TRBD1 (5 bases). With 0 bases removed from V and 1 base from J, the gap between germline ends came to 10 bases. CDR1 GTSNPN and CDR2 SVGIG come from the germline V gene (reference sequence). This CDR3 contains 15 residues. In DNA form, the CDR3 reads TGTGCCTGGAGTGTAGGGGTGCACAGCAATCAGCCCCAGCATTTT. Translating it yields CAWSVGVHSNQPQHF. The full variable domain, its missing parts supplied by reference TRBV30 and TRBJ1-5, is SQTIHQWPATLVQPVGSPLSLECTVEGTSNPNLYWYRQAAGRGLQLLFYSVGIGQISSEVPQNLSASRPQDRQFILSSKKLLLSDSGFYLCAWSVGVHSNQPQHFGDGTRLSIL.

The rearrangement links TRBV4-3 to TRBJ2-7; 8 nucleotides agree with TRBD1. The V gene end was trimmed by 2 bases and the J gene end by 4 bases; junction bases not matched to a gene: 13. Germline CDR1 is LGHNA and CDR2 is YSLEER. The CDR3 is made up of 17 amino acids. Written as DNA, the CDR3 is TGCGCCAGCAGCCAATCCGACAGGGGAGAACTGTTTTACGAGCAGTACTTC. Translated, it gives CASSQSDRGELFYEQYF.

The rearrangement joins TRBV5-6 to TRBJ1-2; 10 bases align to TRBD1. Trimming removed 0 bases from V and 1 base from J; junction bases left unmatched: 3. This CDR3 is 16 amino acids long. The V gene's germline CDR1 is SGHDT and CDR2 YYEEEE. In DNA, the CDR3 is TGTGCCAGCAGCTTGGAGGGACAGGGGCTTAACTATGGCTACACCTTC. This encodes CASSLEGQGLNYGYTF. The complete variable domain, with remaining parts taken from reference TRBV5-6 and TRBJ1-2, reads DAGVTQSPTHLIKTRGQQVTLRCSPKSGHDTVSWYQQALGQGPQFIFQYYEEEERQRGNFPDRFSGHQFPNYSSELNVNALLLGDSALYLCASSLEGQGLNYGYTFGSGTRLTVV.

This clone showed up just a few times. The chain combines TRBV27 with TRBJ2-1; D gene ambiguous. This CDR3 is 13 amino acids long. The V end was cut by 5 bases, the J end by 8 bases, with 13 bases between. CDR1 is MNHEY and CDR2 is SMNVEV in the germline V gene (reference sequence). The CDR3 DNA reads as TGTGCCAGCAGTCCCATTGACTGGTATGAGCAGTTCTTC. It encodes CASSPIDWYEQFF.

The rearrangement joins TRBV7-2 to TRBJ2-2; D is unclear. Trimming left V 5 bases short and J 6 bases short, with 10 bases between. CDR1 is SGHTA, CDR2 FQGNSA, per germline. This CDR3 spans 13 amino acids. The CDR3 nucleotides are TGTGCCAGCAGCGGGTGGGCCTCCGGGGAGCTGTTTTTT. The encoded protein is CASSGWASGELFF.

The rearrangement joins TRBV29-1 to TRBJ2-2; the match to TRBD1 covers 7 bases. Trimming removed 4 bases from V and 0 bases from J; junction bases left unmatched: 5. Germline lookup yields CDR1 SQVTM and CDR2 ANQGSEA. The CDR3 runs 15 residues. The CDR3 spells CSVGEGATNTGELFF. The CDR3 nucleotides are TGCAGCGTTGGAGAGGGGGCCACGAACACCGGGGAGCTGTTTTTT.

The J gene is TRBJ2-3, the V gene TRBV2; possible D gene TRBD2, 5 bases. V was cut by 8 bases and J by 5 bases, with 32 bases left in between. The germline gives CDR1 SNHLY, CDR2 FYNNEI. The CDR3 is made up of 19 amino acids. The CDR3 loop is CASGHLGQGLSPGVDTQYF. CDR3 sequence (DNA): TGTGCCAGCGGTCACCTTGGCCAAGGCCTCTCACCCGGGGTAGATACGCAGTATTTT.

This chain joins TRBV5-1 and TRBJ2-3; 10 bases map to TRBD2. The J segment lost 3 bases and the V segment lost 5 bases, leaving 0 bases of the junction unmatched. The CDR3 spans 13 residues. Looked up from germline, CDR1 is SGHRS and CDR2 is YFSETQ. DNA for the CDR3: TGCGCCAGCAGAGCGGGGGGGACAGATACGCAGTATTTT. This sequence encodes CASRAGGTDTQYF. Combining the CDR3 with reference TRBV5-1 and TRBJ2-3 gives the whole variable domain KAGVTQTPRYLIKTRGQQVTLSCSPISGHRSVSWYQQTPGQGLQFLFEYFSETQRNKGNFPGRFSGRQFSNSRSEMNVSTLELGDSALYLCASRAGGTDTQYFGPGTRLTVL.

The V call is TRBV18, the J call TRBJ1-2; no clear D. The CDR3 is made up of 15 amino acids. In germline, CDR1 is KGHSH, CDR2 LQKENI. The V end lost 3 bases, the J end lost 6 bases, and 17 bases lay between the germline ends. The DNA of the CDR3 is TGTGCCAGCTCACCCCTTGAGGCCCTAAAGGATGGCTACACCTTC. It yields the protein CASSPLEALKDGYTF.

The genes are TRBV6-1 and TRBJ2-2, with D uncertain. Trimming removed 8 bases from V and 0 bases from J, with 13 bases in between. The length of the CDR3 is 15 residues. The V gene's germline CDR1 is MNHNS and CDR2 SASEGT. CDR3 in DNA: TGTGCCAGCTCTTGGCCAAATGCGAACACCGGGGAGCTGTTTTTT. It codes for CASSWPNANTGELFF.

This clone appeared once. The chain carries TRBV27 and TRBJ2-1; D is perhaps TRBD1 (6 bases). CDR3 length equals 14 residues. Deletions cut 7 bases from V and 6 bases from J, with 16 bases between. Germline V gene data show CDR1 as MNHEY and CDR2 as SMNVEV (reference sequence). In DNA, the CDR3 is TGTGCCAGCAATTGGGGGCGGATAATCAATGAGCAGTTCTTC. Protein product: CASNWGRIINEQFF.

The rearrangement links TRBV5-1 to TRBJ2-7; no reliable D call. The CDR3 loop spans 11 amino acids. The V end lost 0 bases, the J end lost 6 bases, and 4 bases lay between the germline ends. Looked up from germline, CDR1 is SGHRS and CDR2 is YFSETQ. CDR3 nucleotides: TGCGCCAGCAGCTTGGATCGCGAGCAGTACTTC. It codes for CASSLDREQYF.

The chain combines TRBV7-6 with TRBJ1-4; D is uncertain. The CDR3 covers 11 residues. V lost 11 bases to trimming and J lost 5 bases, with 9 bases between them. Germline V gene sequence: CDR1 SGHVS, CDR2 FNYEAQ. In DNA form, the CDR3 reads TGTGCCTCCGGAGCAAATGAAAAACTGTTTTTT. It specifies CASGANEKLFF.

This chain joins TRBV7-9 and TRBJ2-1; 8 nucleotides match TRBD2. Germline CDR1 reads SEHNR; CDR2 reads FQNEAQ (reference sequence). V lost 0 bases and J lost 3; bases outside the gene matches: 7. CDR3 length: 17 amino acids. CDR3 coding DNA: TGTGCCAGCAGCTTAGCCCTTGGCGGGACTAGCTACAATGAGCAGTTCTTC. It specifies CASSLALGGTSYNEQFF.

The chain recombines TRBV5-4 with TRBJ2-1; 8 bases agree with TRBD2. The CDR3 extends over 16 amino acids. Trimming cost V 1 base and J 8 bases; bases outside gene matches: 11. The V gene's germline CDR1 is SGHNT and CDR2 YYREEE (reference sequence). Written as DNA, the CDR3 is TGTGCCAGCAGCTTGTTTCCGGGAGGGGTTTTGGATGAGCAGTTCTTC. Encoded protein: CASSLFPGGVLDEQFF.

The sample holds one count of this clone. The V and J genes are TRBV4-1 and TRBJ2-1, with TRBD2 matching over 10 bases. V lost 2 bases, J lost 7 bases, and 5 bases stayed unmatched. This CDR3 region has 15 residues. Germline V gives CDR1 MGHRA, CDR2 YSYEKL. The CDR3 loop is CASSQSSGSDNEQFF. CDR3 sequence (DNA): TGCGCCAGCAGCCAATCTAGCGGGAGTGATAATGAGCAGTTCTTC.

This chain joins TRBV6-6 and TRBJ2-1; unclear D gene. The germline CDR1 and CDR2 sequences are MNHNY and SVGAGI (reference sequence). Trimming removed 10 bases at V and 9 bases at J, with 22 bases between. The CDR3 is 14 amino acids. The CDR3 DNA reads TGTGCCACCTCCTTGGCTAGTGCTCCCAGTGAGCAGTTCTTC. It translates to CATSLASAPSEQFF.

V is TRBV7-9 and J is TRBJ1-2; D possibly corresponds to TRBD1 (6 bases). This CDR3 spans 16 amino acids. V was clipped by 6 bases and J by 8 bases, with 25 bases between them. CDR1 and CDR2 (germline): SEHNR, FQNEAQ (reference sequence). The CDR3 DNA sequence: TGTGCCAGCAGACACGAATACCGGGACAATAGCCACGGCTACACCTTC. It yields the protein CASRHEYRDNSHGYTF. The full variable domain, rest sourced from reference TRBV7-9 and TRBJ1-2, is DTGVSQNPRHKITKRGQNVTFRCDPISEHNRLYWYRQTLGQGPEFLTYFQNEAQLEKSRLLSDRFSAERPKGSFSTLEIQRTEQGDSAMYLCASRHEYRDNSHGYTFGSGTRLTVV.

This chain uses TRBV27 with TRBJ2-7; 11 positions agree with TRBD2. Germline CDR1 reads MNHEY; CDR2 reads SMNVEV (reference sequence). The CDR3 length is 15 residues. J was trimmed by 0 bases and V by 6 bases; bases with no gene match: 4. The CDR3 bases are TGTGCCAGCAGCCCGGGGACTAGCGGCTCCTACGAGCAGTACTTC. This sequence encodes CASSPGTSGSYEQYF.